Described below is a single T cell receptor beta chain sequence and its context. What it binds is not known. The CDR3 is 14 residues long. The germline V and J ends were trimmed by 4 bases and 7 bases, with 15 bases remaining between them. Germline CDR1 SGHRS, CDR2 YFSETQ. This entry comes from a study of beta chain features in type 1 diabetes. Investigators reverse transcribed all isolated RNA, so they sequenced expressed TCRB transcripts. Profiling relied on immunoSEQ multiplex PCR, and the TCRdb table lists in-frame clones only, not all of them. The table shows 250,000 to 300,000 clones, with approximately 24% occurring only once. Heparinised blood was drawn once per donor, averaging approximately 0.12 L. Purities over 98% were achieved in all sorted populations. Findings and caveats of the study: No resolution was reached here on whether HLA type influences TCRB rearrangement. Significant though moderate, a shortening of TCRB CDR3s appeared in all four CD4+ subsets of Type 1 diabetes patients.

This chain joins TRBV5-1 and TRBJ1-5; perhaps TRBD1 as D (6 bases). This TCR came from a woman younger than 45 with type 1 diabetes. Source material: naive CD4+ T cells from blood. CDR3 sequence (DNA): TGCGCCAGCAGCGCATCAGGGGACCAACAGCCCCAGCATTTT. Translated: CASSASGDQQPQHF.